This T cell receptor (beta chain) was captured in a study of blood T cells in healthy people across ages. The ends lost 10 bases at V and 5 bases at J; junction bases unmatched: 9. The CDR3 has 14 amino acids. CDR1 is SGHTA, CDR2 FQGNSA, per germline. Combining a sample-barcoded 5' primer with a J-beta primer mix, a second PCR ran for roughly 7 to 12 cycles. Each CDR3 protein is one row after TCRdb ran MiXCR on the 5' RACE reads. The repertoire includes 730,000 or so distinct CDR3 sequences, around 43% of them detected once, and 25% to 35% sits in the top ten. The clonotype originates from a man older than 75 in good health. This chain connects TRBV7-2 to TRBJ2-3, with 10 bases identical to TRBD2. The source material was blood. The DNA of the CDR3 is TGTGCCACCGTCATTAGCGGGGGGTTAGATACGCAGTATTTT. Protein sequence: CATVISGGLDTQYF. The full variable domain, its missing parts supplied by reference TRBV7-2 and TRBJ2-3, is GAGVSQSPSNKVTEKGKDVELRCDPISGHTALYWYRQSLGQGLEFLIYFQGNSAPDKSGLPSDRFSAERTGGSVSTLTIQRTQQEDSAVYLCATVISGGLDTQYFGPGTRLTVL.